This T cell receptor beta chain was observed in a study of blood T cells in healthy people across ages (dated by TCRdb to about 2015). As for the study more broadly: In model experiments, roughly one uniquely barcoded TCR beta cDNA molecule per two T cells was captured by template switching. The study measured age-related changes in TCR beta repertoire diversity using deep sequencing normalized with unique cDNA molecular identifiers. The donors were divided into four age groups: young (average approximately 17 years), middle-aged (about 40), aged (approximately 62) and long-lived (roughly 86). Two additional independent replicas of 1 million unique cDNA reads from the same blood draw were analyzed for two donors (one aged 18 to 30 and one aged 80 or older). On the study overall, not on this receptor specifically: Because donor CMV infection status was unknown, age-related changes in expanded clonotypes were potentially confounded. Compared with the aged group, the long-lived group had more naive CD4+ T cells, fewer expanded clones and increased TCR diversity, suggesting age selection. Because profiling used bulk unsorted PBMCs, naive and antigen-experienced compartments could not be compared conclusively. Observed TCR beta diversity correlated strongly with the percentage of naive T cells measured by flow cytometry. Observed TCR beta diversity per million T cells fell roughly linearly with age, and a significant reduction was already apparent by age roughly 40. Estimates of total diversity based on one million sequenced T cells were regarded as lower bounds and as underestimates.

Library generation was performed with 5' RACE. For sequencing, an Illumina HiSeq 2500 was employed. A second PCR of about 6 to 11 cycles was run with a J-beta primer mix and a sample-barcoded 5' primer. Each TCR beta cDNA molecule received a unique molecular identifier from a template-switch 5' adaptor carrying 12 random nucleotides. At least 2.5 million CDR3-containing paired-end reads were obtained from each sample. First-strand cDNA synthesis was performed from all RNA using the Mint cDNA synthesis kit, with priming by a TRBC-specific oligonucleotide. All cDNA was treated with uracil-DNA glycosylase and then went through a first 18-cycle PCR with the universal primers M1SS and BC2_uni_R. The authors' analysis ran thus. For normalization, 1 million high-quality reads were randomly selected from each sample, with every read carrying a distinct molecular identifier. Reads sharing molecular identifiers were discarded rather than binned into consensus sequences. MiTCR, set to a Q25 quality threshold and the strictest error-elimination algorithm, was used for CDR3 identification, clonotype clustering and error correction. A nonparametric unseen species model using Euler transformation provided a lower-bound estimate of total TCR beta diversity. TCRdb reworked the public reads: Q25 trimming with fastp, MiXCR clone assembly, productive beta chains retained. Every entry covers one CDR3 protein and lists the most common genes and DNA from its rows. The V and J calls were not made by the authors but by TCRdb's processing. The table for this sample lists some 930,000 distinct CDR3 sequences; almost 30% of them were counted only once. The ten largest make up 10% of the sample.

The 39 donors, aged about 6 to 95 years, were systemically healthy Caucasian individuals from Russia. Each donor gave about 9.7 milliliters of peripheral blood, drawn into EDTA-treated Vacutainer tubes. Ficoll-Paque density-gradient centrifugation was used to isolate PBMCs, with at least 6 million per sample. Total RNA, at least 6 micrograms per sample, was extracted from PBMCs with Trizol reagent. For every donor, an aliquot of PBMCs went through flow cytometry to measure the percentages of naive CD45RAhigh/CD27high T cells. The germline V gene provides CDR1 SGHVS and CDR2 FQNEAQ. V loses 2 bases of germline sequence and J loses 3 bases, and the interval between the two ends is 7 bases. The CDR3 runs 13 residues from the cysteine to the phenylalanine. Of the read, only the CDR3 DNA is kept; its 39 bases are in frame from base 1. A word on this clonotype: This receptor's antigen is unknown. Base qualities are not at hand, and no much larger clone is one base apart.

These data also featured in a second study, about T cells of mothers and their children. Reported in the second study: Donors were nine systemically healthy Caucasian individuals: three mothers and their six children. cDNA synthesis consumed the entire amount of extracted RNA, loaded at approximately 1.4 ug RNA in each 15 ul reaction. In the second PCR, sample barcodes and 2-4 random nucleotides were introduced via the M1S primer. Each mother yielded over 8 million TCR beta CDR3 reads and each child 3 million to 3.5 million reads. TCR recombination output is similarly shaped by thymic selection in related and unrelated pairs, with a minor effect exerted by inherited differences. Normalized repertoire overlap in related mother-child pairs was always slightly higher than in unrelated mother-child pairs, but the difference was never significant. Persistent microchimeric T cell clones were not detected, at a sensitivity of approximately 100 clones per million clonotypes. To look for features that set related mother-child pairs apart from unrelated individuals, the researchers ran deep NGS to compare the TCR beta repertoires of mothers and children. Mothers averaged approximately 40 +/- 4 years of age and children averaged around 10 +/- 4 years. After adapter ligation with NEBNext reagents, the libraries were sequenced on Illumina HiSeq 2000 with 100+100 nt paired-end reads. To prevent cross-contamination, the mother and child libraries were prepared a month apart and were sequenced in separate runs. For each donor, between roughly 500,000 and 2,300,000 distinct TCR beta clonotypes were identified. Naive TCR beta clonotypes were estimated from low-frequency clonotypes matched to each donor's FACS-determined naive share, without sorting.

In this chain, TRBV7-8 is recombined with TRBJ1-1; a confident D gene designation cannot be given. The source of this sequence is a middle-aged woman in good health. Source material: blood. The sequence in DNA is TGTGCCAGCAGCTTACAGGCCTACACTGAAGCTTTCTTT. It is translated as CASSLQAYTEAFF. Reference TRBV7-8 and TRBJ1-1 genes cover what lies past the CDR3, so the full variable domain is GAGVSQSPRYKVAKRGQDVALRCDPISGHVSLFWYQQALGQGPEFLTYFQNEAQLDKSGLPSDRFFAERPEGSVSTLKIQRTQQEDSAVYLCASSLQAYTEAFFGQGTRLTVV.